This T cell receptor beta chain was identified during a study of breast tumors, draining lymph nodes, adjacent tissues. Study observations and caveats: That most tumor T cells come from lymph nodes remained unproven. Tumors had less TCR diversity than lymph nodes, more than nontumor tissue. Luminal-like breast cancer showed significantly greater tumor-nontumor repertoire similarity than basal-like breast cancer did.

The lymph nodes were axillary draining lymph nodes from breast cancer patients. Ten or more counts support this clonotype. The antigen is not known. MiXCR, applied by TCRdb to the multiplex PCR reads, yields one record per CDR3 protein. The sample lists more than 250,000 distinct CDR3 sequences, more than 30% occurring once. This CDR3 is 16 amino acids long. Germline loops: CDR1 MNHEY, CDR2 SVGAGI. Trimming at V came to 5 bases and at J to 3 bases, leaving 9 bases not matched to a gene. The gene calls are TRBV6-5 and TRBJ2-2; TRBD1 agrees at 7 bases. Sequenced sample: axillary lymph node tissue. This clonotype was sampled from a female donor with breast cancer. Some clones in this sample may be carry-over from other donors' samples. The CDR3 DNA is TGTGCCAGCAGTCCAGTCGGGACAGCATACACCGGGGAGCTGTTTTTT. It codes for CASSPVGTAYTGELFF.